This TCR beta chain originates from a study of CD8+ T cells in alopecia areata. Using CD4, CD8alpha, NKG2D, NKG2ACE and other markers, pooled cutaneous lymph node cells were sorted. Isolated RNA was reverse transcribed into cDNA used as the sequencing template. The data were produced by immunoSEQ multiplex PCR, yet TCRdb's version contains in-frame clones alone and is incomplete. Recorded here are over 250,000 clones, none singletons. This CDR3 region has 14 residues. Per germline, CDR1 NSHNY and CDR2 SYGAGN. As concerns this clone: Gene labels here are mouse ones. The CDR3 end falls 4 residues outside the read, so it is completed with the germline J gene.

This receptor was taken from a C3H/HeJ mouse with alopecia areata. Strain MHC haplotype: H2-k. The J gene is TRBJ2-7, the V gene TRBV13-1; TRBD2 agrees at 8 bases. The sample taken for sequencing was CD4+ T cells sorted from a lymph node. The part of the CDR3 DNA that was read is TGTGCCAGCAGTGAAGGGGGGGGGCAGGAT. Residues: CASSEGGGQD. The complete CDR3 protein is CASSEGGGQDEQYF.